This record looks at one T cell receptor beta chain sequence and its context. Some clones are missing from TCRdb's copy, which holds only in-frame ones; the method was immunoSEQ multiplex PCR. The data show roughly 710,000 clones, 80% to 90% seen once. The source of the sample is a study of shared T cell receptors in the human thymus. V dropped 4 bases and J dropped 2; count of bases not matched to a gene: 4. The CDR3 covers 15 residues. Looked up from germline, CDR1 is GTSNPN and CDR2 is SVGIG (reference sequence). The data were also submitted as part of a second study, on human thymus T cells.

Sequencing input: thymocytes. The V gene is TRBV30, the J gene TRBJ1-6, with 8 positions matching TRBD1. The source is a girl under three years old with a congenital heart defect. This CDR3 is CAWTGGKTYNSPLHF. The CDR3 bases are TGTGCCTGGACAGGGGGCAAGACCTATAATTCACCCCTCCACTTT.